This record looks at one T cell receptor beta chain sequence and its context. Antigen: not known. TCRdb's copy holds only in-frame clones and misses some; the assay was immunoSEQ multiplex PCR. The table includes 10,000 or so clones, over 90% detected once. This sample is drawn from a study of graft-versus-host responses after intestinal transplantation. Turning to the study itself: Each recipient received anti-thymocyte globulin induction, then tacrolimus and steroids for around 3 years.

The ends lost 1 base at V and 3 bases at J; junction bases unmatched: 6. There are 16 residues in the CDR3. The germline gives CDR1 SGHAT, CDR2 FQNNGV. Regarding the study as a whole: Recipient marrow showed GvH clones, some seen first in ileum or blood. Allograft graft-versus-host to host-versus-graft clonal ratios ran high in patients with graft-donor T cell macrochimerism. Peak circulating GvH clone levels tracked with early post-transplant HvG declines.

This sequence joins TRBV11-2 and TRBJ1-5; 7 nucleotides align to TRBD1. The source of this sequence is a human patient who received an intestinal transplant, so some T cells may come from the graft donor. The sequencing used PBMCs, collected roughly 45 days after intestinal transplantation. CDR3 coding DNA: TGTGCCAGCAGCTTAGCGGGACAGAGGGACAATCAGCCCCAGCATTTT. This gives the protein CASSLAGQRDNQPQHF.